This record concerns one T cell receptor beta chain sequence. TCRdb keeps only in-frame clones here, not all; method: immunoSEQ multiplex PCR. This sample yields 180,000 or so clones, of which more than 65% are seen a single time; approximately 7.6% belongs to the top ten. The data belong to a study of blood T cell repertoires in COVID-19. About the study: Sites across the United States, Italy and Spain contributed samples from acute and convalescent COVID-19.

The sequence was obtained from a middle-aged man who had recovered from COVID-19. Sequencing was done on a sample of PBMCs or T cells enriched from blood (not recorded which).

The CDR3, as DNA: TGTGCCAGCAGCTTAGCGGCTAGGGGAGGCTATGGCTACACCTTC. Translated: CASSLAARGGYGYTF. J is TRBJ1-2 and V is TRBV7-2, with a weak D call TRBD1 (5 bases). Germline V CDR1 and CDR2: SGHTA, FQGNSA. CDR3 length: 15 amino acids. V shed 0 bases and J shed 4 bases, with 12 bases lying between them. Complete variable domain (other parts from reference TRBV7-2 and TRBJ1-2): GAGVSQSPSNKVTEKGKDVELRCDPISGHTALYWYRQSLGQGLEFLIYFQGNSAPDKSGLPSDRFSAERTGGSVSTLTIQRTQQEDSAVYLCASSLAARGGYGYTFGSGTRLTVV.